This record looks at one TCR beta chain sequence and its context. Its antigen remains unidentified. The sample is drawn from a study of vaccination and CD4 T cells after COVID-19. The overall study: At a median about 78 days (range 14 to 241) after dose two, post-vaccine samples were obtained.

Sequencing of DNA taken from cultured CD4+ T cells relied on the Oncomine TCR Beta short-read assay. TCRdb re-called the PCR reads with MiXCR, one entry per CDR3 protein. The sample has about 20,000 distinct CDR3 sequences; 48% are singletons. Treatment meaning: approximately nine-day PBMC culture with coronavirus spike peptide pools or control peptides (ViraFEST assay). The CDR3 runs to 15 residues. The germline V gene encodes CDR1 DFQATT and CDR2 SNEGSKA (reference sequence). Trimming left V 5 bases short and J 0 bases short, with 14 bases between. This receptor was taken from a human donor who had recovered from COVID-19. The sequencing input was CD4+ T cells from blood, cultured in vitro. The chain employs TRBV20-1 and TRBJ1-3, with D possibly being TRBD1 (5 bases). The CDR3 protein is CSAARGTVSGNTIYF. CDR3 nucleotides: TGCAGTGCTGCTAGAGGGACCGTCTCTGGAAACACCATATATTTT.